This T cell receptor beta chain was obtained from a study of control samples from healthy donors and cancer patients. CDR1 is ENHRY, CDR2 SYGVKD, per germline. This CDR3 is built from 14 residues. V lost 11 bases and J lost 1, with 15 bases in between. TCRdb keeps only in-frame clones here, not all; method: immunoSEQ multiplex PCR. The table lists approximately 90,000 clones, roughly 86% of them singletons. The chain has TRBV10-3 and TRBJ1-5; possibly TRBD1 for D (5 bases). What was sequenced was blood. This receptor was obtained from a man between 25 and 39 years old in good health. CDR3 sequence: CAAARGESNQPQHF. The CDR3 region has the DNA TGTGCCGCGGCACGGGGGGAGAGCAATCAGCCCCAGCATTTT.